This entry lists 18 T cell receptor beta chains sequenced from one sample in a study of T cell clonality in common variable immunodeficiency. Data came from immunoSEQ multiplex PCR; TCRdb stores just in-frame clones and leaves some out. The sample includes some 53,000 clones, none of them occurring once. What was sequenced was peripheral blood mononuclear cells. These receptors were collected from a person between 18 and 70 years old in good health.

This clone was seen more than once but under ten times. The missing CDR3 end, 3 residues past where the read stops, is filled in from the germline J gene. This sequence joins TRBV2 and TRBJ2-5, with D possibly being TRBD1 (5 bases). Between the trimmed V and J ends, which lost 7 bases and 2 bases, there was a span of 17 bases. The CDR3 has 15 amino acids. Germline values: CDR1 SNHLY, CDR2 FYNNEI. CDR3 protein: CASNNRLGSQETQYF. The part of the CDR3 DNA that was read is TGTGCCAGCAATAACAGGTTGGGGTCGCAAGAGACC.

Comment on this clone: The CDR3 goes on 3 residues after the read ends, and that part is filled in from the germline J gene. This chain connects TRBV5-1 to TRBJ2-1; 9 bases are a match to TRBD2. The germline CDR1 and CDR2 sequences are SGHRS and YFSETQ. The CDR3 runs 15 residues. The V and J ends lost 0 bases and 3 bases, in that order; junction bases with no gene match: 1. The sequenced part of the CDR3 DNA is TGCGCCAGCAGCTTGGCGACTAGCGGCTACAATGAG. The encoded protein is CASSLATSGYNE. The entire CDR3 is CASSLATSGYNEQFF.

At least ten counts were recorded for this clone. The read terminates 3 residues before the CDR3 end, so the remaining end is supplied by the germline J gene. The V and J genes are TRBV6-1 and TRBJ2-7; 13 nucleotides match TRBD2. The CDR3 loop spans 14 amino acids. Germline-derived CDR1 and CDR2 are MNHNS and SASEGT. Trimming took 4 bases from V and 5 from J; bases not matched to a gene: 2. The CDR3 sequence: CASSGTSGRNEQYF. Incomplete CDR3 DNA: TGTGCCAGCAGTGGGACTAGCGGGAGAAACGAG.

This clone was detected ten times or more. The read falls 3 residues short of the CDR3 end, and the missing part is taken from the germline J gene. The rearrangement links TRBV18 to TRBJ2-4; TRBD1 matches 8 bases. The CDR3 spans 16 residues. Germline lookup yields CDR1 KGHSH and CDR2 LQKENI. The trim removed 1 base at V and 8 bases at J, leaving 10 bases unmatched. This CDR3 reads CASSPRGDRGGDIQYF. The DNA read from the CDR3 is TGTGCCAGCTCACCACGTGGCGACAGGGGTGGTGACATT. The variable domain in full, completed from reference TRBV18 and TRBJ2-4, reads NAGVMQNPRHLVRRRGQEARLRCSPMKGHSHVYWYRQLPEEGLKFMVYLQKENIIDESGMPKERFSAEFPKEGPSILRIQQVVRGDSAAYFCASSPRGDRGGDIQYFGAGTRLSVL.

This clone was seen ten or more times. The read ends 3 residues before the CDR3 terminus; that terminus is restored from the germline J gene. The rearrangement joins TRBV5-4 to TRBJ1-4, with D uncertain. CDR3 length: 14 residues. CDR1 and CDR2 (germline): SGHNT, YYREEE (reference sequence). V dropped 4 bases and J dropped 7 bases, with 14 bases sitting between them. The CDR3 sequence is CASSGGPWSEKLFF. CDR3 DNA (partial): TGTGCCAGCAGCGGTGGGCCGTGGAGTGAAAAA.

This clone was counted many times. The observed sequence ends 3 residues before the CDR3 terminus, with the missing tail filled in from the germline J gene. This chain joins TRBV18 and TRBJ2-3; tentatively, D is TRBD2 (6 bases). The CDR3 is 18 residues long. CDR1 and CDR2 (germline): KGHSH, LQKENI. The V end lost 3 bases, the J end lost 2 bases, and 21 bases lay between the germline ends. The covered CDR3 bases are TGTGCCAGCTCACCCGGGGGAAGCGAGCGGGTTTACACAGATACG. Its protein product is CASSPGGSERVYTDT. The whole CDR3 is CASSPGGSERVYTDTQYF.

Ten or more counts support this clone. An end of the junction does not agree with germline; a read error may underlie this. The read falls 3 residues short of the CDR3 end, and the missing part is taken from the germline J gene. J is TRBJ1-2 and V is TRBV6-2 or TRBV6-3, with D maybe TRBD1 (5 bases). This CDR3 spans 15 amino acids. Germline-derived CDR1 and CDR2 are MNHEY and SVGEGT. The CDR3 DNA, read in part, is TGTGCCAGCAGTGACTCCGAGACAGCTAACTATGGC. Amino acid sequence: CASSDSETANYG. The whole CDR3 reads CASSDSETANYGYTF.

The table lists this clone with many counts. The sequenced part of the CDR3 DNA is TGCGCCAGCAGCATATCCGGGACAGGGTACTACGAG. This sequence encodes CASSISGTGYYE. From start to end, the CDR3 is CASSISGTGYYEQYF. The chain is built from TRBV5-1 and TRBJ2-7, with 9 bases identical to TRBD1. Read sequence stops 3 residues before the CDR3 end, and the germline J gene provides the missing end. Germline CDR1 and CDR2: SGHRS and YFSETQ. The CDR3 is made up of 15 amino acids. The junction had 8 bases not matched to a gene; V was cut back by 4 bases and J by 3 bases. The variable domain in full, completed from reference TRBV5-1 and TRBJ2-7, reads KAGVTQTPRYLIKTRGQQVTLSCSPISGHRSVSWYQQTPGQGLQFLFEYFSETQRNKGNFPGRFSGRQFSNSRSEMNVSTLELGDSALYLCASSISGTGYYEQYFGPGTRLTVT.

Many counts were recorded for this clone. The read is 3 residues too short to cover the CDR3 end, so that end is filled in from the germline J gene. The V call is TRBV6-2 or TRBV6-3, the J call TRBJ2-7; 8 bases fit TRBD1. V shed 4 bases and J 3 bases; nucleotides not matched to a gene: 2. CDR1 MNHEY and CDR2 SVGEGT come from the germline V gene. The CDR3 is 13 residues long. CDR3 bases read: TGTGCCAGCAGTTCGACAGGGGTCTACGAG. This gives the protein CASSSTGVYE. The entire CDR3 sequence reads CASSSTGVYEQYF.

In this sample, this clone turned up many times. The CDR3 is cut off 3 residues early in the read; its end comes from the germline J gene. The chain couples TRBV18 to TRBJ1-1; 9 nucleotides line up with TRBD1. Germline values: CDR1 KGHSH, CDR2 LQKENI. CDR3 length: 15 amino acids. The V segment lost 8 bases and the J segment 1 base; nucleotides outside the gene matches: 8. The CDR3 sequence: CASAQGAGGNTEAFF. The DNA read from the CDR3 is TGTGCCAGCGCACAGGGGGCGGGAGGGAACACTGAA.

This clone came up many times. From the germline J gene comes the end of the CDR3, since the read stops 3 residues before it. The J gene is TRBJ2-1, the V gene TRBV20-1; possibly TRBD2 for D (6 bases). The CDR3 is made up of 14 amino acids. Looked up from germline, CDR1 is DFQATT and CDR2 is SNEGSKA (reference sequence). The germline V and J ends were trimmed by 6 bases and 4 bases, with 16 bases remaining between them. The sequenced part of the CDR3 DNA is TGCAGTGCAACCCCAGGGACTGGTTACAATGAG. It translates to CSATPGTGYNE. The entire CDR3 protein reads CSATPGTGYNEQFF.

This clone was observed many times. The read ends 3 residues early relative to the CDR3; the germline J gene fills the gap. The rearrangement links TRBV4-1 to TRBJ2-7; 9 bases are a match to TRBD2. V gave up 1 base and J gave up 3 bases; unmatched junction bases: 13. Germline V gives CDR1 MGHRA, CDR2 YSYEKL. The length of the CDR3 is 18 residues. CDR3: CASSQGYFAGGIGYEQYF. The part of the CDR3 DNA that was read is TGCGCCAGCAGCCAAGGATACTTTGCGGGAGGGATCGGCTACGAG.

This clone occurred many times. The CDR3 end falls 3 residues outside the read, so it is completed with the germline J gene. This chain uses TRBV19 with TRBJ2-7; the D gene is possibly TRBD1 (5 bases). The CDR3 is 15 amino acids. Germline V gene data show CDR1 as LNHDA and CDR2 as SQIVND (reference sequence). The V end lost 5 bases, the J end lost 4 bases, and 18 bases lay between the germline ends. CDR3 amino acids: CASSPGAGRAYEQYF. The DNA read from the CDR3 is TGTGCCAGTAGTCCAGGAGCAGGGCGCGCTTACGAG.

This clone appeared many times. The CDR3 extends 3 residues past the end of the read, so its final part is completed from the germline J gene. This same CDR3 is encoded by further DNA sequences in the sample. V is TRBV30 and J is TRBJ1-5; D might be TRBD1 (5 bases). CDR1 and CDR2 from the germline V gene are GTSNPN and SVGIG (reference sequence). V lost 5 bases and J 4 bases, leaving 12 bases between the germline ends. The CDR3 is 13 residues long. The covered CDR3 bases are TGTGCCTGGTCCGGTGGGGGGAATCAGCCC. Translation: CAWSGGGNQP. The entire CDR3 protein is CAWSGGGNQPQHF. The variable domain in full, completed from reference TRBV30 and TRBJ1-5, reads SQTIHQWPATLVQPVGSPLSLECTVEGTSNPNLYWYRQAAGRGLQLLFYSVGIGQISSEVPQNLSASRPQDRQFILSSKKLLLSDSGFYLCAWSGGGNQPQHFGDGTRLSIL.

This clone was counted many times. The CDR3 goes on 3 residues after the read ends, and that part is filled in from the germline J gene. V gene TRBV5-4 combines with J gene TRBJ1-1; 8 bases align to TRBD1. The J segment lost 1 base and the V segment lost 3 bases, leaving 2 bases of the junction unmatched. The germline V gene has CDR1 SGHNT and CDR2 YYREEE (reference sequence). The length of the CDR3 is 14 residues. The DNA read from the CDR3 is TGTGCCAGCAGCTATGGACAGGGGAACACTGAA. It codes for CASSYGQGNTE. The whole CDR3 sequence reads CASSYGQGNTEAFF.

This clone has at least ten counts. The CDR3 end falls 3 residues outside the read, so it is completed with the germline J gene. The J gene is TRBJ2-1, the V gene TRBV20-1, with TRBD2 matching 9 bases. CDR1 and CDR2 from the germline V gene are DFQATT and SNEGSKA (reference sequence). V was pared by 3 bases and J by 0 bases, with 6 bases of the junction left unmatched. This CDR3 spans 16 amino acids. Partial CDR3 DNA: TGCAGTGCTAGGAGCGGGAGGCTCCTCTCCTACAATGAG. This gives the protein CSARSGRLLSYNE. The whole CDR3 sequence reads CSARSGRLLSYNEQFF.

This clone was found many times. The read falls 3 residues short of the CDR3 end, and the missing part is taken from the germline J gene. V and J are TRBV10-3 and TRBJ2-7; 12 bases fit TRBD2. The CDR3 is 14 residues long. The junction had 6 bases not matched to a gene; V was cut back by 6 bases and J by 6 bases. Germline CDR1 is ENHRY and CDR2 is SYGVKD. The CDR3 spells CAIRETSGRSEQYF. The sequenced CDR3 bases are TGTGCCATCAGGGAGACTAGCGGGAGAAGCGAG.

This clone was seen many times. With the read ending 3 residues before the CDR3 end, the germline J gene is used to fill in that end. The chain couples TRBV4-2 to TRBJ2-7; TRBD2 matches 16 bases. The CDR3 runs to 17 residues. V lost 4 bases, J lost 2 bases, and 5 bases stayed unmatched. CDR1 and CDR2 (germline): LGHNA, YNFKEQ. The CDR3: CASSPGLAGGVAYEQYF. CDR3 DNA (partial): TGTGCCAGCAGCCCGGGACTAGCGGGAGGGGTAGCCTACGAG.